The 20 T cell receptor beta chains below come from one sample, sequenced in a study of blood T cell repertoires in COVID-19. Profiled with immunoSEQ multiplex PCR; TCRdb holds only in-frame clones, not every one. The sample includes 200,000 to 300,000 clones, just under 90% seen only once; the top ten take roughly 3.6%. The material sequenced was peripheral blood. The receptors stem from a woman between 40 and 50 years old with acute or convalescent COVID-19.

The chain is built from TRBV7-2 and TRBJ2-3; 8 nucleotides line up with TRBD2. The CDR3 consists of 19 residues. The V gene's germline CDR1 is SGHTA and CDR2 FQGNSA. J gave up 2 bases and V 6 bases, and 19 bases lay outside the gene matches. The CDR3 nucleotides are TGTGCCAGCAGTCTAAGGTCTTCTCGGGGGGGATACTACACAGATACGCAGTATTTT. It specifies CASSLRSSRGGYYTDTQYF.

The CDR3 region has the DNA TGTGCCAGCAGGGACTCGATTATTAACTATGGCTACACCTTC. Translation: CASRDSIINYGYTF. V and J are TRBV2 and TRBJ1-2; D is ambiguous. The CDR3 extends over 14 amino acids. From germline, CDR1 is SNHLY and CDR2 FYNNEI. Trimming pared 6 bases from V and 1 base from J, leaving 12 bases between.

This clone was found a few times. The chain uses TRBV9 and TRBJ2-7; D not certain. The CDR3 consists of 14 residues. The V gene lost 0 bases and the J gene lost 2 bases, with 9 bases spanning the gap. Germline lookup yields CDR1 SGDLS and CDR2 YYNGEE. CDR3 nucleotides: TGTGCCAGCAGCGTAGGCCCGGGTGCCTACGAGCAGTACGTC. This sequence encodes CASSVGPGAYEQYV.

The V call is TRBV7-6, the J call TRBJ1-4; D is ambiguous. The germline V gene encodes CDR1 SGHVS and CDR2 FNYEAQ. This CDR3 has 13 amino acids. V shed 1 base and J shed 8 bases, with 8 bases lying between them. As DNA, the CDR3 is TGTGCCAGCAGCTTAGTAGCGAGGGAAAAACTGTTTTTT. Its protein is CASSLVAREKLFF.

The chain couples TRBV6-6 to TRBJ1-6; perhaps TRBD1 as D (6 bases). V lost 0 bases and J lost 8, with 11 bases in between. The CDR3 spans 15 residues. The germline CDR1 and CDR2 sequences are MNHNY and SVGAGI (reference sequence). CDR3 loop: CASSYSQGPDSPLHF. The CDR3 nucleotides read TGTGCCAGCAGTTACTCTCAGGGGCCCGATTCACCCCTCCACTTT.

This rearrangement joins TRBV7-3 to TRBJ2-1; D may be TRBD1 (6 bases). Germline CDR1 and CDR2: SGHTA and FQGTGA. This CDR3 region has 15 residues. V was shortened by 7 bases and J by 3 bases, with 16 bases between the two germline ends. This CDR3 is CASKSRPGDYNEQFF. The CDR3 DNA is TGTGCCAGCAAATCCCGGCCAGGGGACTACAATGAGCAGTTCTTC.

V is TRBV13 and J is TRBJ1-5, with D possibly TRBD1 on 6 matching bases. In germline, CDR1 is PRHDT, CDR2 FYEKMQ (reference sequence). The CDR3 contains 15 residues. Trimming removed 3 bases at V and 6 bases at J, with 15 bases between. The CDR3 DNA reads as TGTGCCAGCAGCTTGGGGGGGGCGCAGAGTCAGCCCCAGCATTTT. As protein: CASSLGGAQSQPQHF.

This chain connects TRBV7-9 to TRBJ1-4; the D is unclear. CDR1 is SEHNR, CDR2 FQNEAQ, per germline (reference sequence). The CDR3 has 15 amino acids. Between the trimmed V and J ends, which lost 5 bases and 0 bases, there was a span of 10 bases. The CDR3 DNA follows: TGTGCCAGCAGCCGCCTCGGAGCAACTAATGAAAAACTGTTTTTT. Its protein product is CASSRLGATNEKLFF. The whole variable domain, remainder taken from reference TRBV7-9 and TRBJ1-4, is DTGVSQNPRHKITKRGQNVTFRCDPISEHNRLYWYRQTLGQGPEFLTYFQNEAQLEKSRLLSDRFSAERPKGSFSTLEIQRTEQGDSAMYLCASSRLGATNEKLFFGSGTQLSVL.

The chain has TRBV30 and TRBJ2-3; possible D gene TRBD1, 8 bases. The CDR3 covers 12 residues. Germline V gene data show CDR1 as GTSNPN and CDR2 as SVGIG (reference sequence). Trimming pared 8 bases from V and 6 bases from J, leaving 15 bases between. The CDR3 region has the DNA TGTGCCATAGACAGGGGAGGGGATACGCAGTATTTT. Protein sequence: CAIDRGGDTQYF.

This chain links TRBV19 with TRBJ1-2, with 10 bases lining up with TRBD1. The CDR3 has 12 residues. Trimming took 10 bases from V and 6 from J; bases not matched to a gene: 5. Germline V gene sequence: CDR1 LNHDA, CDR2 SQIVND (reference sequence). CDR3 DNA: TGTGCCATTGGACAGGGGGTCAATGGCTACACCTTC. It encodes CAIGQGVNGYTF. Combining the CDR3 with reference TRBV19 and TRBJ1-2 gives the whole variable domain DGGITQSPKYLFRKEGQNVTLSCEQNLNHDAMYWYRQDPGQGLRLIYYSQIVNDFQKGDIAEGYSVSREKKESFPLTVTSAQKNPTAFYLCAIGQGVNGYTFGSGTRLTVV.

This clone was recorded once. The chain has TRBV9 and TRBJ1-3; 7 nucleotides agree with TRBD1. J was trimmed by 7 bases and V by 0 bases; bases with no gene match: 10. Per the germline V gene, CDR1 is SGDLS and CDR2 is YYNGEE. This CDR3 comprises 16 residues. CDR3: CASSVAVTGYRNTIYF. The DNA for the CDR3 is TGTGCCAGCAGCGTAGCAGTGACAGGGTATAGGAACACCATATATTTT.

Details on this clone: Germline is not matched at one junction end, which may reflect a read error. This chain links TRBV30 with TRBJ1-2; D ambiguous. Germline V CDR1 and CDR2: GTSNPN, SVGIG (reference sequence). CDR3 size: 12 residues. Here the CDR3 reads CAWSRTNYGYTF. CDR3 sequence (DNA): TGTGCCTGGAGTCGGACTAATTATGGCTACACCTTC.

In its sample, this clone was seen once. The CDR3 is CASSPLGASGGGETQYF. DNA of the CDR3: TGTGCCAGCAGCCCCCTCGGGGCTAGCGGGGGGGGAGAGACCCAGTACTTC. This chain connects TRBV4-2 to TRBJ2-5, with TRBD2 matching 12 bases. After removal of 4 bases from V and 4 bases from J, the junction contained 10 bases not matched to a gene. Germline V gives CDR1 LGHNA, CDR2 YNFKEQ. This CDR3 contains 17 residues.

The genes are TRBV2 and TRBJ1-6, with a tentative D call TRBD1 (5 bases). Looked up from germline, CDR1 is SNHLY and CDR2 is FYNNEI. This CDR3 contains 13 residues. V was trimmed by 8 bases and J by 7 bases, leaving 12 bases between them. DNA for the CDR3: TGTGCCAGCTTGGGGGGGTTGAATTCACCCCTCCACTTT. This sequence encodes CASLGGLNSPLHF.

DNA for the CDR3: TGTGCCAGCAATGACTATACCGACGGGACAGTATACGAGCAGTACGTC. Translating gives CASNDYTDGTVYEQYV. The chain employs TRBV6-1 and TRBJ2-7, with 7 bases lining up with TRBD1. This CDR3 has 16 amino acids. CDR1 is MNHNS and CDR2 is SASEGT in the germline V gene. Trimming cost V 7 bases and J 4 bases; bases outside gene matches: 16.

The chain couples TRBV2 to TRBJ2-2, with 10 nucleotides matching TRBD1. Germline-derived CDR1 and CDR2 are SNHLY and FYNNEI. Trimming at V came to 6 bases and at J to 4 bases, leaving 5 bases not matched to a gene. This CDR3 contains 15 residues. CDR3 sequence (DNA): TGTGCCAGCAGCCGGACAGGGGGACGCACCGGGGAGCTGTTTTTT. Its translation is CASSRTGGRTGELFF. Drawing the rest from reference TRBV2 and TRBJ2-2, the complete variable domain is EPEVTQTPSHQVTQMGQEVILRCVPISNHLYFYWYRQILGQKVEFLVSFYNNEISEKSEIFDDQFSVERPDGSNFTLKIRSTKLEDSAMYFCASSRTGGRTGELFFGEGSRLTVL.

V and J are TRBV6-5 and TRBJ1-6; D unresolved. CDR1 and CDR2 from the germline V gene are MNHEY and SVGAGI. V lost 5 bases and J lost 6, with 5 bases in between. The CDR3 has 12 residues. DNA of the CDR3: TGTGCCAGCAGTACTACTAATTCACCCCTCCACTTT. Amino acid sequence: CASSTTNSPLHF.

The chain joins TRBV4-2 to TRBJ2-5; perhaps TRBD2 as D (7 bases). CDR1 is LGHNA and CDR2 is YNFKEQ in the germline V gene. The CDR3 is 17 residues long. The V and J ends lost 3 bases and 4 bases respectively, with 21 bases between them. The CDR3 spells CASSQGPRGGGRETQYF. CDR3 DNA sequence: TGTGCCAGCAGCCAGGGTCCGAGGGGGGGAGGGCGAGAGACCCAGTACTTC.

The chain couples TRBV12-3 or TRBV12-4 to TRBJ1-2; 7 nucleotides line up with TRBD1. The CDR3 spans 13 residues. J lost 8 bases, V lost 4 bases, and 7 bases had no gene match. The CDR3 here is CASSSYRGGGYTF. The CDR3 DNA follows: TGTGCCAGCAGTTCCTACAGGGGTGGAGGCTACACCTTC.

This clone was seen just once. The chain is built from TRBV6-5 and TRBJ2-7; D is perhaps TRBD1 (6 bases). This CDR3 comprises 12 residues. V lost 7 bases and J lost 4, with 11 bases in between. The germline V gene encodes CDR1 MNHEY and CDR2 SVGAGI. The CDR3 DNA follows: TGTGCCAGCAATACAGGGAGTTACGAGCAGTACGTC. It is translated as CASNTGSYEQYV.